One and the same sample provided the 26 T cell receptor beta chains below, sequenced in a study of T cell responses to AZD1222 COVID-19 vaccine. TCRdb keeps only in-frame clones here, not all; method: immunoSEQ multiplex PCR. The sample shows approximately 150,000 clones, about 92% of them seen only once. Sequencing was performed on peripheral blood, taken after recovery from COVID-19. These receptors all stem from an adult who had recovered from COVID-19.

The V and J genes are TRBV10-3 and TRBJ2-7; TRBD1 agrees at 8 bases. Per germline, CDR1 ENHRY and CDR2 SYGVKD. Unmatched junction bases numbered 8, after V lost 4 bases and J lost 6 bases. The CDR3 covers 14 residues. DNA of the CDR3: TGTGCCATCAGTGGACAGGGGATGCTAGGCGAGCAGTACTTC. This sequence encodes CAISGQGMLGEQYF.

This chain connects TRBV10-1 to TRBJ2-2, with D perhaps TRBD2 (5 bases). The CDR3 runs to 15 residues. V dropped 6 bases and J dropped 6 bases, with 17 bases sitting between them. CDR1 WNHNN and CDR2 SYGVQD come from the germline V gene (reference sequence). CDR3 nucleotides: TGCGCCAGCAGCGGCGGGTCGAACCCCCCCGGGGAGCTGTTTTTT. It yields the protein CASSGGSNPPGELFF.

This clone was detected a few times. The chain joins TRBV18 to TRBJ2-4; 7 nucleotides match TRBD1. The CDR3 runs to 16 residues. The germline CDR1 and CDR2 sequences are KGHSH and LQKENI. Trimming removed 2 bases from V and 6 bases from J; junction bases left unmatched: 10. CDR3 in DNA: TGTGCCAGCTCACCAAGGGGACAGCTAGAGGGAAACATTCAGTACTTC. This sequence encodes CASSPRGQLEGNIQYF.

The rearrangement uses TRBV19 and TRBJ2-1; 11 positions agree with TRBD2. Germline CDR1 reads LNHDA; CDR2 reads SQIVND (reference sequence). The CDR3 runs 15 residues. J gave up 7 bases and V 6 bases, and 8 bases lay outside the gene matches. The CDR3 nucleotides read TGTGCCAGTAGCCCTCTAGCGGGAGGCATGAATGAGCAGTTCTTC. Translation: CASSPLAGGMNEQFF.

This chain links TRBV2 with TRBJ2-3; D is tentatively TRBD1 or TRBD2 (5 bases each). The CDR3 length is 17 residues. The germline V gene has CDR1 SNHLY and CDR2 FYNNEI. V was trimmed by 5 bases and J by 0 bases, leaving 18 bases between them. The CDR3 is CASSPGTAMSSTDTQYF. DNA for the CDR3: TGTGCCAGCAGTCCTGGGACCGCAATGTCTAGCACAGATACGCAGTATTTT.

The V gene is TRBV27, the J gene TRBJ1-1; D call uncertain. Germline CDR1 reads MNHEY; CDR2 reads SMNVEV (reference sequence). Between the trimmed V and J ends, which lost 2 bases and 8 bases, there was a span of 12 bases. This CDR3 has 13 residues. The CDR3 region has the DNA TGTGCCAGCAGTTTAGGCATGGGCCAAGAAGCTTTCTTT. Translation: CASSLGMGQEAFF.

V gene TRBV23-1 combines with J gene TRBJ1-5; 8 bases fit TRBD1. TRBV23-1 is placed among ORFs of uncertain function. The CDR3 runs to 16 residues. Losses at the gene ends were 0 bases for V and 5 bases for J; bases not matched to a gene: 6. The CDR3 coding sequence is TGCGCCAGCAGTCAATCGGCCAGGGGGCTATATCAGCCCCAGCATTTT. Protein product: CASSQSARGLYQPQHF.

The V and J genes are TRBV20-1 and TRBJ2-7, with D tentatively TRBD1 (6 bases). Per germline, CDR1 DFQATT and CDR2 SNEGSKA (reference sequence). This CDR3 has 13 amino acids. V lost 3 bases to trimming and J lost 7 bases, with 16 bases between them. The CDR3 DNA sequence: TGCAGTGCTAGTGATCCATACAGGGTTGAGCAGTACTTC. Translated, it gives CSASDPYRVEQYF.

The chain uses TRBV7-9 and TRBJ2-1; D is perhaps TRBD1 (6 bases). The V end was cut by 3 bases, the J end by 2 bases, with 11 bases between. The CDR3 has 15 amino acids. Germline CDR1 reads SEHNR; CDR2 reads FQNEAQ (reference sequence). The chain's CDR3 is CASSFAQGPYNEQFF. CDR3 coding DNA: TGTGCCAGCAGCTTTGCGCAGGGGCCCTACAATGAGCAGTTCTTC.

This rearrangement joins TRBV13 to TRBJ1-6; D not certain. This CDR3 comprises 16 residues. The V gene's germline CDR1 is PRHDT and CDR2 FYEKMQ (reference sequence). Trimming took off 3 bases at V and 0 bases at J, with 9 bases between the two ends. The CDR3 here is CASSFGGSSYNSPLHF. The CDR3 region has the DNA TGTGCCAGCAGCTTCGGCGGAAGCTCCTATAATTCACCCCTCCACTTT.

The chain combines TRBV29-1 with TRBJ1-2; D gene unclear. Trimming left V 0 bases short and J 1 base short, with 6 bases between. Germline CDR1 and CDR2: SQVTM and ANQGSEA. The CDR3 is 13 amino acids. DNA of the CDR3: TGCAGCGTTGAAGAGGGGATTAACTATGGCTACACCTTC. Translating it yields CSVEEGINYGYTF.

The rearrangement joins TRBV12-3 or TRBV12-4 to TRBJ2-2; no clear D gene. This CDR3 is built from 13 residues. The V end was cut by 3 bases, the J end by 2 bases, with 4 bases between. CDR3 sequence reads: CASSLSNTGELFF. CDR3 DNA: TGTGCCAGCAGTTTGTCAAACACCGGGGAGCTGTTTTTT.

The rearrangement uses TRBV18 and TRBJ2-3; 13 bases align to TRBD2. The length of the CDR3 is 18 residues. V lost 3 bases to trimming and J lost 4 bases; unmatched junction nucleotides: 10. Per the germline V gene, CDR1 is KGHSH and CDR2 is LQKENI. CDR3 nucleotides: TGTGCCAGCTCACCTCACCAACTAGCGGGAGGGCCCTCAGATACGCAGTATTTT. It codes for CASSPHQLAGGPSDTQYF.

V is TRBV5-1 and J is TRBJ2-7; D unclear. V was cut by 3 bases and J by 7 bases, with 8 bases left in between. The CDR3 spans 11 residues. Germline V gene data show CDR1 as SGHRS and CDR2 as YFSETQ. The CDR3 sequence is CASSSMGEQYF. The CDR3 coding sequence is TGCGCCAGCAGCTCCATGGGGGAGCAGTACTTC.

The chain recombines TRBV28 with TRBJ2-5; D possibly corresponds to TRBD1 (5 bases). Deletions cut 4 bases from V and 5 bases from J, with 8 bases between. CDR3 size: 12 residues. CDR1 is MDHEN and CDR2 is SYDVKM in the germline V gene. CDR3 sequence reads: CASSSGRETQYF. The CDR3 nucleotides are TGTGCCAGCAGTTCAGGGCGGGAGACCCAGTACTTC. The variable domain in full, with the rest retrieved from reference TRBV28 and TRBJ2-5, is DVKVTQSSRYLVKRTGEKVFLECVQDMDHENMFWYRQDPGLGLRLIYFSYDVKMKEKGDIPEGYSVSREKKERFSLILESASTNQTSMYLCASSSGRETQYFGPGTRLLVL.

The V gene is TRBV4-1, the J gene TRBJ2-5; the D call may be TRBD1 or TRBD2 (6 bases each). The CDR3 is 15 amino acids. Germline V CDR1 and CDR2: MGHRA, YSYEKL. The V end was cut by 3 bases, the J end by 4 bases, with 15 bases between. CDR3 DNA: TGCGCCAGCAGCCAGCCAATGAGGGGGGTAGAGACCCAGTACTTC. Translation: CASSQPMRGVETQYF.

This chain uses TRBV30 with TRBJ2-1, with D tentatively TRBD1 or TRBD2 (6 bases each). Looked up from germline, CDR1 is GTSNPN and CDR2 is SVGIG (reference sequence). The CDR3 loop spans 13 amino acids. V was pared by 4 bases and J by 3 bases, with 10 bases between. CDR3 loop: CAWKGGLYNEQFF. The CDR3 DNA reads TGTGCCTGGAAGGGGGGACTCTACAATGAGCAGTTCTTC.

J is TRBJ2-7 and V is TRBV6-5, with D maybe TRBD2 (6 bases). V dropped 0 bases and J dropped 3 bases, with 9 bases sitting between them. Germline CDR1 and CDR2: MNHEY and SVGAGI. The CDR3 totals 14 residues. The CDR3 is CASSYSGSFYEQYF. The DNA for the CDR3 is TGTGCCAGCAGTTACTCCGGGAGCTTCTACGAGCAGTACTTC.

CDR3 protein: CASSGLEGVTQYF. The CDR3 coding sequence is TGTGCCAGCAGCGGACTAGAGGGTGTGACGCAGTATTTT. The rearrangement uses TRBV2 and TRBJ2-3, with TRBD2 matching 7 bases. CDR1 SNHLY and CDR2 FYNNEI come from the germline V gene. Germline trimming cut 6 bases from V and 9 bases from J; bases unmatched to any gene: 9. This CDR3 has 13 residues.

CDR3 DNA sequence: TGTGCCAGCAGTTTAGAAGGGCGCAATCAGCCCCAGCATTTT. Protein: CASSLEGRNQPQHF. This chain joins TRBV27 and TRBJ1-5; D unclear. Germline CDR1 is MNHEY and CDR2 is SMNVEV (reference sequence). The CDR3 runs 14 residues. Between the trimmed V and J ends, which lost 2 bases and 2 bases, there was a span of 7 bases.

This chain links TRBV16 with TRBJ2-7, with 8 bases matching TRBD2. From germline, CDR1 is KGHSY and CDR2 FQNENV. The CDR3 consists of 15 residues. Trimming cost V 4 bases and J 5 bases; bases outside gene matches: 10. Written as DNA, the CDR3 is TGTGCCAGCAGCCCCATCGGTCGGGGGGGCAACGAGCAGTACTTC. Its protein is CASSPIGRGGNEQYF. The entire variable domain, with the rest obtained from reference TRBV16 and TRBJ2-7, is as follows: GEEVAQTPKHLVRGEGQKAKLYCAPIKGHSYVFWYQQVLKNEFKFLISFQNENVFDETGMPKERFSAKCLPNSPCSLEIQATKLEDSAVYFCASSPIGRGGNEQYFGPGTRLTVT.

The V and J genes are TRBV6-5 and TRBJ1-1; TRBD1 is a possible D gene (6 bases). V was shortened by 6 bases and J by 11 bases, with 16 bases between the two germline ends. CDR3 length: 12 residues. Germline CDR1 MNHEY, CDR2 SVGAGI. The CDR3 nucleotides are TGTGCCAGCAGCCCCGGGCAGCAGGGGGCTTTCTTT. This sequence encodes CASSPGQQGAFF.

The chain uses TRBV6-5 and TRBJ1-1, with 7 bases matching TRBD1. Germline V CDR1 and CDR2: MNHEY, SVGAGI. The CDR3 has 13 residues. V dropped 6 bases and J dropped 3; count of bases not matched to a gene: 4. The CDR3 here is CASRTTGDTEAFF. The DNA of the CDR3 is TGTGCCAGCAGAACTACAGGGGACACTGAAGCTTTCTTT.

V usage is TRBV10-3 and J usage is TRBJ2-7; D ambiguous. Germline V gene data show CDR1 as ENHRY and CDR2 as SYGVKD. The V and J ends lost 2 bases and 4 bases respectively, with 12 bases between them. CDR3 length equals 14 residues. The CDR3 nucleotides read TGTGCCATCAGTGAGCGGGCTCCTAGTTACGAGCAGTACTTC. Amino acid sequence: CAISERAPSYEQYF.

This clone was counted a few times. The genes are TRBV7-3 and TRBJ2-1; a possible D gene is TRBD1 (6 bases). Germline CDR1 SGHTA, CDR2 FQGTGA. The V and J ends lost 0 bases and 6 bases respectively, with 9 bases between them. The CDR3 has 14 residues. The CDR3 sequence is CASSLTQGSNEQFF. CDR3 DNA sequence: TGTGCCAGCAGCTTAACACAGGGAAGCAATGAGCAGTTCTTC.

The CDR3 loop reads CASSLAAGTGNTIYF. CDR3 bases: TGCGCCAGCAGCTTGGCGGCAGGGACTGGAAACACCATATATTTT. This chain uses TRBV5-1 with TRBJ1-3, with D perhaps TRBD1 (5 bases). The V end lost 0 bases, the J end lost 2 bases, and 9 bases lay between the germline ends. Germline V lookup: CDR1 SGHRS, CDR2 YFSETQ. CDR3 length: 15 amino acids.